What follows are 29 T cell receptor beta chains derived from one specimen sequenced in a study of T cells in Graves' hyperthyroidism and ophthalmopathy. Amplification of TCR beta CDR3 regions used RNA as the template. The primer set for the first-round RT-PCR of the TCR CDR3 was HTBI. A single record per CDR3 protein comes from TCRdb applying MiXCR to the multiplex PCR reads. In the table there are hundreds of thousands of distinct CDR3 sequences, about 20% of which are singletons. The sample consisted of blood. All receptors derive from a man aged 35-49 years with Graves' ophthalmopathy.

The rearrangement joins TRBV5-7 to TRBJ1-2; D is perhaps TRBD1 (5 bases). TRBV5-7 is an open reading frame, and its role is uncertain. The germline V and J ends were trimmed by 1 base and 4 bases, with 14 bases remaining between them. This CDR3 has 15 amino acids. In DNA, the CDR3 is TGTGCCAGCAGCTTGTATCAGGGTGAGGCCTATGGCTACACCTTC. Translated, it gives CASSLYQGEAYGYTF.

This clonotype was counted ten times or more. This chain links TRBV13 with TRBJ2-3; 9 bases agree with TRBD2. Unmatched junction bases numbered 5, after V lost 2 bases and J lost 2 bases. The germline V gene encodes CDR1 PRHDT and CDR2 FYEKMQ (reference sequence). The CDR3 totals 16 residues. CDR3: CASSLQRGALTDTQYF. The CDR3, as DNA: TGTGCCAGCAGCTTACAGCGGGGGGCCCTCACAGATACGCAGTATTTT.

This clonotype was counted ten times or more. The CDR3 DNA sequence: TGTGCCAGCTCAGAGGGACAGGCTAATAATGAAAAACTGTTTTTT. Its protein product is CASSEGQANNEKLFF. This chain joins TRBV18 and TRBJ1-4; TRBD1 matches at 8 bases. From germline, CDR1 is KGHSH and CDR2 LQKENI. The CDR3 spans 15 residues. Trimming took 5 bases from V and 4 from J; bases not matched to a gene: 6.

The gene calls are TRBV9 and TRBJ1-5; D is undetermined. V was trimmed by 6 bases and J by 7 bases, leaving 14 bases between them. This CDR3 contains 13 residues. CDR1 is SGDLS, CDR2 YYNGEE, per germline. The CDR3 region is CASKLGIPQPQHF. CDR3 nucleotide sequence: TGTGCCAGCAAGCTCGGGATACCCCAGCCCCAGCATTTT.

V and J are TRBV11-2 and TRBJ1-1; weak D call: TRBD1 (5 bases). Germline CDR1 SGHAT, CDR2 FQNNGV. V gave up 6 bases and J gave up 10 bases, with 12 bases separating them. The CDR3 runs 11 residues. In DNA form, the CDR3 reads TGTGCCAGCAGATCCCAGGGTTTAGCTTTCTTT. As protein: CASRSQGLAFF.

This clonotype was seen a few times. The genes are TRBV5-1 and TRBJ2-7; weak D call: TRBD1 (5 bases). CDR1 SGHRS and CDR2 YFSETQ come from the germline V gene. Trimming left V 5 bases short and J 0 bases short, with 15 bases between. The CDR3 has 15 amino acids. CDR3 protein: CASRDGRGSSYEQYF. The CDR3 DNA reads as TGCGCCAGCAGGGATGGTAGGGGAAGCTCCTACGAGCAGTACTTC. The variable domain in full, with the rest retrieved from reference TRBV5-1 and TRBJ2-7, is KAGVTQTPRYLIKTRGQQVTLSCSPISGHRSVSWYQQTPGQGLQFLFEYFSETQRNKGNFPGRFSGRQFSNSRSEMNVSTLELGDSALYLCASRDGRGSSYEQYFGPGTRLTVT.

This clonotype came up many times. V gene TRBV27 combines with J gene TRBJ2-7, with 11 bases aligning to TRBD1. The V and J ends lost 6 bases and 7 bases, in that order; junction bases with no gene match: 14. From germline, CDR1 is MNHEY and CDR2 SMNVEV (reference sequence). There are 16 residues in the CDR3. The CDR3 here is CASSHLGTGGSREQYF. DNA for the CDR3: TGTGCCAGCAGCCACTTGGGGACAGGGGGAAGTCGGGAGCAGTACTTC.

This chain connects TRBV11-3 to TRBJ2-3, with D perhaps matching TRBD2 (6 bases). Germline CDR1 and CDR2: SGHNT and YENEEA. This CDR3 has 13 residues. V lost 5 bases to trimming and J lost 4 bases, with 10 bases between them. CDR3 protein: CASSPGDPDTQYF. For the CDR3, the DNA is TGTGCCAGCAGCCCGGGGGACCCAGATACGCAGTATTTT.

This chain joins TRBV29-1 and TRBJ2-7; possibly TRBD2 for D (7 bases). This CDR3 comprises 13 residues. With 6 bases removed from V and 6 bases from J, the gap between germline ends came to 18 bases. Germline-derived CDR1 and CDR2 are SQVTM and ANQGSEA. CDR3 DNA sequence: TGCAGCGTCCATGGGGGGGGCCTGAGCGAGCAGTACTTC. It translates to CSVHGGGLSEQYF.

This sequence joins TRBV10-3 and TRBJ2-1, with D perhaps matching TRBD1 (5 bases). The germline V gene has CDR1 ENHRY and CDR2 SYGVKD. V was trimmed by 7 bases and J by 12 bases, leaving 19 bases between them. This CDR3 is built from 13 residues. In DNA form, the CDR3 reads TGTGCCATCAATGCGAATACTGGACAAACGCAGTTCTTC. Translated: CAINANTGQTQFF.

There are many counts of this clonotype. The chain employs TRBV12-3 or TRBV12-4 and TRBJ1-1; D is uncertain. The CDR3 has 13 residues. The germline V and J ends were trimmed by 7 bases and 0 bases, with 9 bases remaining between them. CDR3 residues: CASKRSMNTEAFF. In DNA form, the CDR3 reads TGTGCCAGCAAAAGAAGCATGAACACTGAAGCTTTCTTT.

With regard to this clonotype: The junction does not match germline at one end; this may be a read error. In DNA form, the CDR3 reads TGTGCCAGCTCACGGTCGGGGGTAAATAGCAATCAGCCCCAACATTTT. It translates to CASSRSGVNSNQPQHF. The chain is built from TRBV18 and TRBJ1-5; possible D gene TRBD1, 5 bases. The CDR3 has 16 amino acids. The germline V gene has CDR1 KGHSH and CDR2 LQKENI.

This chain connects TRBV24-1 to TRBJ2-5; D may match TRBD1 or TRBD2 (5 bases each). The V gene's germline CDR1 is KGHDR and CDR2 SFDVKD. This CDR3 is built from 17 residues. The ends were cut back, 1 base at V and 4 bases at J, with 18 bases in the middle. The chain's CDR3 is CATSDFKLGTARETQYF. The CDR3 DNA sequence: TGTGCCACCAGTGATTTCAAACTCGGGACGGCCAGAGAGACCCAGTACTTC.

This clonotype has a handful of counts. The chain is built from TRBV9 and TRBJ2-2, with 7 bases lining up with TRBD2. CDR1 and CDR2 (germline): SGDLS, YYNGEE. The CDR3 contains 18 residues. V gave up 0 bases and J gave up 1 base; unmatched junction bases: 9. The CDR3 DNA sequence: TGTGCCAGCAGCGTAGGAGATACGCGGGAGTGGAACACCGGGGAGCTGTTTTTT. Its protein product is CASSVGDTREWNTGELFF.

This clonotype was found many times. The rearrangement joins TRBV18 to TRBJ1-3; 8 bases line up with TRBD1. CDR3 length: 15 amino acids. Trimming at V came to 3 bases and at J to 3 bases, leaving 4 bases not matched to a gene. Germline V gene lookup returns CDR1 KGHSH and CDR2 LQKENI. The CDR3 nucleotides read TGTGCCAGCTCACCCACCGGGACAGGTGGAAACACCATATATTTT. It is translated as CASSPTGTGGNTIYF.

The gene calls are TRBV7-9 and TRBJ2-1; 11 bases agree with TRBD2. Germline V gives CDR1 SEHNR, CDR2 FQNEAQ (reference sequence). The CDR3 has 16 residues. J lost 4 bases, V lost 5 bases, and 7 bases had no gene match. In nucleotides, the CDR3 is TGTGCCAGCAGCCCTACTAGCGGGAGCCTTTACAATGAGCAGTTCTTC. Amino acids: CASSPTSGSLYNEQFF.

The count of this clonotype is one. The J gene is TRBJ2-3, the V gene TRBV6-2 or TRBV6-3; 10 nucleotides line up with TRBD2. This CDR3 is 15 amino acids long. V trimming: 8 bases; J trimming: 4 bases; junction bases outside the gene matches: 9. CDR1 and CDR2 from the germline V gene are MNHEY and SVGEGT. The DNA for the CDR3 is TGTGCCAGCGAAAGCGGGAGGGGAGATCCAGATACGCAGTATTTT. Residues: CASESGRGDPDTQYF.

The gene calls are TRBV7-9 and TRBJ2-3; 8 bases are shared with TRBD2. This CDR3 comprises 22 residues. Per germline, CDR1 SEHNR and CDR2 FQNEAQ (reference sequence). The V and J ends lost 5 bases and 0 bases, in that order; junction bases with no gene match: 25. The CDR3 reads CASSHLRMGAGDRGTSTDTQYF. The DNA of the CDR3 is TGTGCCAGCAGCCATTTGAGGATGGGAGCGGGGGACCGTGGTACTAGCACAGATACGCAGTATTTT. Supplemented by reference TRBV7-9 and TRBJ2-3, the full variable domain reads DTGVSQNPRHKITKRGQNVTFRCDPISEHNRLYWYRQTLGQGPEFLTYFQNEAQLEKSRLLSDRFSAERPKGSFSTLEIQRTEQGDSAMYLCASSHLRMGAGDRGTSTDTQYFGPGTRLTVL.

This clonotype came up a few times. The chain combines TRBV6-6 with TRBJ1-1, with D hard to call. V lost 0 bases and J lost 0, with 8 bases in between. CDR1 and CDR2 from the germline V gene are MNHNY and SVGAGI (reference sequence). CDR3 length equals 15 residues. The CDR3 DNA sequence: TGTGCCAGCAGTTACTCGATGGGGATGAACACTGAAGCTTTCTTT. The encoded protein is CASSYSMGMNTEAFF.

The CDR3: CASSRDTPSDQPQHF. CDR3 nucleotides: TGTGCCAGCAGTAGGGACACCCCCTCGGATCAGCCCCAGCATTTT. This rearrangement joins TRBV2 to TRBJ1-5; a possible D gene is TRBD1 (6 bases). Germline V gene lookup returns CDR1 SNHLY and CDR2 FYNNEI. The CDR3 runs 15 residues. Trimming took off 5 bases at V and 5 bases at J, with 16 bases between the two ends.

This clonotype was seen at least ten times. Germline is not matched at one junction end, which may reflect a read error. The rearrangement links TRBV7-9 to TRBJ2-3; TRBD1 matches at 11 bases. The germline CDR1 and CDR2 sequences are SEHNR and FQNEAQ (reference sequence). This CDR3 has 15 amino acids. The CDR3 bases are TGCGCCAGCAGCTTGGGACAGGGGGGCACAGATACGCAGTATTTT. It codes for CASSLGQGGTDTQYF. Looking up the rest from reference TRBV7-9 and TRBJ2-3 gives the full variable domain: DTGVSQNPRHKITKRGQNVTFRCDPISEHNRLYWYRQTLGQGPEFLTYFQNEAQLEKSRLLSDRFSAERPKGSFSTLEIQRTEQGDSAMYLCASSLGQGGTDTQYFGPGTRLTVL.

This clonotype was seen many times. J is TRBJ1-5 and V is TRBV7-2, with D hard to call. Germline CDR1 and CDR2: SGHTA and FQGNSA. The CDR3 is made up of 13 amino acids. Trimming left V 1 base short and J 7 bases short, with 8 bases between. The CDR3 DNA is TGTGCCAGCAGCTTAGATTCGGGACAGCCCCAGCATTTT. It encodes CASSLDSGQPQHF.

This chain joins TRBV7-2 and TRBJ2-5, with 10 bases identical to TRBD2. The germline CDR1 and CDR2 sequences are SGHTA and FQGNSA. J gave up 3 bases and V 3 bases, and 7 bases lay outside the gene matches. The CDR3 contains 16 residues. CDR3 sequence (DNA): TGTGCCAGCAGCTTGGGATCACTAGCGGGAAAAGAGACCCAGTACTTC. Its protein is CASSLGSLAGKETQYF.

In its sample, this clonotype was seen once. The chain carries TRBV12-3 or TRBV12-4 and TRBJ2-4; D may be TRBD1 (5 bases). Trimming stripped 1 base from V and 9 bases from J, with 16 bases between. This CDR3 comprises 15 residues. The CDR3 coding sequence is TGTGCCAGCAGTTTAGTTGCAGGGAAGGGAAGCATTCAGTACTTC. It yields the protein CASSLVAGKGSIQYF.

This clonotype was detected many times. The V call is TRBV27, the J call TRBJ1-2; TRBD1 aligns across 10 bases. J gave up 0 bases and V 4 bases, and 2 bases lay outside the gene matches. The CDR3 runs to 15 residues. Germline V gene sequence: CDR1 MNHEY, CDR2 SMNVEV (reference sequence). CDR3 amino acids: CASSSDRGTNYGYTF. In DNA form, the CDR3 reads TGTGCCAGCAGTTCGGACAGGGGGACTAACTATGGCTACACCTTC.

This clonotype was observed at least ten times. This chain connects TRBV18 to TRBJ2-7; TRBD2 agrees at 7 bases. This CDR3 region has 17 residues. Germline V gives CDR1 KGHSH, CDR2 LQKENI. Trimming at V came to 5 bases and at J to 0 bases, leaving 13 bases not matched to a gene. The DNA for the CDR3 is TGTGCCAGCTCATCGACTCCGCTAGCGGACCTCTCCTACGAGCAGTACTTC. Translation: CASSSTPLADLSYEQYF. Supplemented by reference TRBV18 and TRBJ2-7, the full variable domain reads NAGVMQNPRHLVRRRGQEARLRCSPMKGHSHVYWYRQLPEEGLKFMVYLQKENIIDESGMPKERFSAEFPKEGPSILRIQQVVRGDSAAYFCASSSTPLADLSYEQYFGPGTRLTVT.

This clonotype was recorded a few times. The CDR3 nucleotides are TGTGCCAGCAGTTTGGCACGACGAGACTACGAGCAGTACTTC. It translates to CASSLARRDYEQYF. The chain employs TRBV27 and TRBJ2-7; D unclear. Germline CDR1 and CDR2: MNHEY and SMNVEV (reference sequence). CDR3 size: 14 residues. Trimming removed 3 bases at V and 3 bases at J, with 12 bases between.

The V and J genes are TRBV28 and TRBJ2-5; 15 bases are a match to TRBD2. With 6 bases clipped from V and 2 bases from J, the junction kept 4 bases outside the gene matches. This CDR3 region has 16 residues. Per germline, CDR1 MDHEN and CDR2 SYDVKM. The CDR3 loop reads CASRRGTSGRQETQYF. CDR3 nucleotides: TGTGCCAGCAGGCGGGGGACTAGCGGGAGGCAAGAGACCCAGTACTTC.

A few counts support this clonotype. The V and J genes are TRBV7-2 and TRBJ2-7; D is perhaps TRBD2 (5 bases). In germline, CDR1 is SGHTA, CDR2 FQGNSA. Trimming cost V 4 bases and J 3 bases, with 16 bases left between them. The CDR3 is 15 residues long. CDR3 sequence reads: CASSSGLAPHYEQYF. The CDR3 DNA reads TGTGCCAGCAGCTCGGGCCTAGCACCTCACTACGAGCAGTACTTC.